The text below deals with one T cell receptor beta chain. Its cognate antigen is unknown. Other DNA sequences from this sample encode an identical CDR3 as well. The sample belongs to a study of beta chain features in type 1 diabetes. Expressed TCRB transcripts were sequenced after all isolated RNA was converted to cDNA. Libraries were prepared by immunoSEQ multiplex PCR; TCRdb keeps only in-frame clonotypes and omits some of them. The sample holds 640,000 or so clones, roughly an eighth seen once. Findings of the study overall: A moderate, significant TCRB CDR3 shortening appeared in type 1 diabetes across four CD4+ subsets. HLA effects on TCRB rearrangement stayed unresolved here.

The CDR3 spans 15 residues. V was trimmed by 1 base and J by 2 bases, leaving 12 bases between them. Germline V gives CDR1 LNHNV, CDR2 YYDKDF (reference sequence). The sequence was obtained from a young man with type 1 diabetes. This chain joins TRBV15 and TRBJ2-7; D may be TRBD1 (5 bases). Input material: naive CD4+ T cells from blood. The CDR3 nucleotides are TGTGCCACCAGCAGAGCGGGCACAGGCACCTACGAGCAGTACTTC. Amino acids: CATSRAGTGTYEQYF.